This entry describes one T cell receptor (beta chain). The V gene's germline CDR1 is SGDLS and CDR2 YYNGEE. The V segment lost 3 bases and the J segment 6 bases; nucleotides outside the gene matches: 4. This CDR3 comprises 13 residues. Repertoires were generated with immunoSEQ multiplex PCR, while TCRdb's copy carries only in-frame clones and drops some. The table has about 480,000 clones, about nine tenths seen once; the top ten hold just over 8%. The record originates from a study of blood T cell repertoires in COVID-19. The specimen was PBMCs or T cells enriched from blood (not recorded which). This receptor was obtained from a woman aged 55-69 years who had recovered from COVID-19. The rearrangement uses TRBV9 and TRBJ1-2; TRBD1 agrees at 8 bases. For the CDR3, the DNA is TGTGCCAGCAGCGGCCCAGGGGGCGATGGCTACACCTTC. Its protein product is CASSGPGGDGYTF.